The TCR beta chain described here comes from a study of CXCR4 blockade with PD-1 therapy in pancreatic cancer (dated by TCRdb to between 2019 and 2020). With regard to the full study: The study analyzed resected pancreatic ductal adenocarcinoma using both multiplex immunohistochemistry and TCRbeta immunosequencing, alongside ex vivo slice culture that tested PD-1 and CXCR4 blockade. Two geographically distinct regions were TCR-sequenced from each of roughly six tumors to assess intratumoral heterogeneity. Paper-wide results and their limitations: A strong correlation was found between the frequency of an amino acid clone and the number of distinct nucleotide rearrangements encoding that clone, which suggests convergent selection driven by common tumor antigens. Although tumors showed clonal expansion, with a mean productive clonality of approximately 0.15 compared with 0.05 in healthy blood, clonality was not correlated with survival. Because only TCRbeta chains were sequenced, true antigen-specificity overlap of convergent dominant clones was left unconfirmed pending paired alpha-beta single-cell sequencing.

The V end gives up 0 bases and the J end 5 bases, leaving 4 bases in the junction not matched to a gene. CDR3 length: 15 amino acids, cysteine to phenylalanine. Of all the DNA, just the CDR3 is kept, 45 bases in frame from base 1. From a lookup of the germline V gene, CDR1 and CDR2 are SGDLS and YYNGEE. This clone is characterized as medium-sized (0.01 to 0.1%). The specificity of this receptor is unknown. No quality values exist for individual bases; no much larger clone is one base distant. The patients who supplied the archived tumor blocks had received no neoadjuvant therapy before resection. In the preserved-tissue arm of the study, 30 to 35 surgical resection samples from about 22 previously untreated pancreatic ductal adenocarcinoma patients were used. DNA for the resection arm was extracted from ten 5-micron curls of FFPE tumor lying next to the multiplex immunohistochemistry slide. TCRbeta CDR3 regions were immunosequenced from extracted DNA using the immunoSEQ Assay at Adaptive Biotechnologies. Per the authors' processing: To measure the absolute abundance of each unique TCRbeta CDR3, the sequences were collapsed and filtered. Clonality, calculated using only productive in-frame rearrangements, was defined as 1 minus Pielou's evenness. Regional overlap was evaluated by tracking the top 100 nucleotide rearrangements across paired samples, and paired versus unrelated samples were compared using the Morisita index. The immunoSEQ Rearrangement Details tool was used to assess convergence of nucleotide rearrangements onto identical amino acid sequences. TCRdb limited this immuneACCESS table to in-frame rearrangements with V and J called. A share of clones is missing; checked studies link under half to unresolved V genes, and the rest is unexplained. The D gene and trimming were derived from the DNA, and the V and J assignments and clone size from that table. This sample lists several thousand clones; roughly 40% were detected once. Roughly 28% of the sample is taken by the ten largest.

The sequence came from a human donor with pancreatic ductal adenocarcinoma. The sequenced material came from tumor tissue. Rearrangement joined TRBV9 to TRBJ2-1, and TRBD2 matches 8 of the central bases. The CDR3 protein is CASSVARGGDNEQFF. At the DNA level, the sequence is TGTGCCAGCAGCGTAGCTCGGGGGGGAGACAATGAGCAGTTCTTC. With the rest looked up from the reference TRBV9 and TRBJ2-1 genes rather than sequenced, the full variable domain is DSGVTQTPKHLITATGQRVTLRCSPRSGDLSVYWYQQSLDQGLQFLIQYYNGEERAKGNILERFSAQQFPDLHSELNLSSLELGDSALYFCASSVARGGDNEQFFGPGTRLTVL.